This T cell receptor beta chain was identified during a study of identical twins. In this sample, this clonotype turned up a few times. CDR1 is SQVTM, CDR2 ANQGSEA, per germline. The CDR3 is made up of 20 amino acids. J lost 2 bases, V lost 2 bases, and 18 bases had no gene match. Using its own MiXCR run on the 5' RACE reads, TCRdb lists one record per CDR3 protein. The sample yields nearly 900,000 distinct CDR3 sequences, roughly an eighth seen once. The same data also went into a second study, on yellow fever vaccine responses in identical twins.

Sequencing used PBMCs. J is TRBJ2-7 and V is TRBV29-1; 13 nucleotides align to TRBD2. This clonotype was sampled from a woman aged 18-29 years in good health. The DNA for the CDR3 is TGCAGCGTTGAACTCCCCCACCCAGTCCCGGGACTAGCGGGACCCTACGAGCAGTACTTC. Protein product: CSVELPHPVPGLAGPYEQYF.